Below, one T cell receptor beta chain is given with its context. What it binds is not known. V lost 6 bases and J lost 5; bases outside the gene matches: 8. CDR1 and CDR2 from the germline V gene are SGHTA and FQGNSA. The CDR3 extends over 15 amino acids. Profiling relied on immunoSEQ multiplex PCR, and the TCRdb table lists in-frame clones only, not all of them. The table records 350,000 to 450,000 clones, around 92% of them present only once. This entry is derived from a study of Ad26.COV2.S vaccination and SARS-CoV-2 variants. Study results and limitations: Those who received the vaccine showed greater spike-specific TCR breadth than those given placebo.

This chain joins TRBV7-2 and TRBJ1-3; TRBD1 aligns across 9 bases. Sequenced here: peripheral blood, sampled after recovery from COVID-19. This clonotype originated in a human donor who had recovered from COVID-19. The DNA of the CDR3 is TGTGCCAGCAGGACAGGGGGGCCCACCCGAAACACCATATATTTT. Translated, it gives CASRTGGPTRNTIYF. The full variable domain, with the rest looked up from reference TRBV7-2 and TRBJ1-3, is GAGVSQSPSNKVTEKGKDVELRCDPISGHTALYWYRQSLGQGLEFLIYFQGNSAPDKSGLPSDRFSAERTGGSVSTLTIQRTQQEDSAVYLCASRTGGPTRNTIYFGEGSWLTVV.